This T cell receptor beta chain appears in the sequencing data of a study of blood T cell repertoires in COVID-19. Study-wide context: Sources were T cells, B-cell-depleted T cells, or PBMCs; the material itself was cDNA or gDNA.

Clones were read by immunoSEQ multiplex PCR, and TCRdb kept only the in-frame ones, dropping some. The table records approximately 190,000 clones, roughly 82% of them present only once. Trimming cost V 1 base and J 4 bases; bases outside gene matches: 9. The CDR3 has 18 residues. Germline CDR1 and CDR2: SGHRS and YFSETQ. The sequenced sample consisted of peripheral blood. The sequence was obtained from a woman aged 60-75 years with COVID-19, enrolled during active disease. The gene calls are TRBV5-1 and TRBJ2-3; the match to TRBD2 covers 13 bases. CDR3 coding DNA: TGCGCCAGCAGCTTGAGCACTAGCGGGAGGGCCGTAGCAGATACGCAGTATTTT. It specifies CASSLSTSGRAVADTQYF.